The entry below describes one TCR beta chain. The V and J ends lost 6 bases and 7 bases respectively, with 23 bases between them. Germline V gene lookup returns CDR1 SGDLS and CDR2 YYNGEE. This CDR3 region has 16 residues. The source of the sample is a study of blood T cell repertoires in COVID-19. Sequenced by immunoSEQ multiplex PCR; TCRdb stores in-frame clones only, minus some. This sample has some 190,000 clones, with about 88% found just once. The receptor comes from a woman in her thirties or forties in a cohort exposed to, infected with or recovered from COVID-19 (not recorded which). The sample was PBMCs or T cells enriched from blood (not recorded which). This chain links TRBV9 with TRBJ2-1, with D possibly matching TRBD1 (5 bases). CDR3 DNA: TGTGCCAGCACCCTCAAGGGGCAAACCCCCTTTAATGAGCAGTTCTTC. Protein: CASTLKGQTPFNEQFF.